This T cell receptor beta chain was sequenced during a study of CD8 T cells in Susac syndrome (dated by TCRdb to about 2019). Background for the entire study: The study used repertoire sequencing to test whether antigen drove CD8+ T cell activation and differentiation in Susac syndrome. CD8+ T cell repertoire clonality was compared between about a dozen healthy donors, approximately 14 Susac syndrome patients and about 15 multiple sclerosis patients. The paper as a whole reports these results and caveats: The study acknowledged that relatively few individuals were included in the TCR sequencing and HLA analysis.

This clonotype occurred once. There is no known antigen for this receptor. No much larger clonotype is one base removed from it; base qualities were not supplied. Evidence from one read is weak. RNA was extracted using the RNeasy kit, and roughly 0.5 to 1 microgram was reverse transcribed with random hexamers. TCR beta CDR3 regions were amplified with the immunoSEQ multiplex PCR assay covering 54 Vbeta and 13 Jbeta segments. To correct PCR amplification bias, a synthetic template baseline was used for both primer optimization and computational correction. From the authors' description of their analysis: Only productive sequences were kept, with reads annotated to V, D and J genes according to IMGT and analyzed in immunoSEQ Analyzer. Clonality was computed as one minus Shannon entropy normalized by log2 of the number of productive unique sequences. For each patient and control, public and private clones were evaluated within the 100 most prevalent clones. Clones were defined as Susac-specific if absent from the healthy and MS cohorts, from approximately 1,100 published viral clones and from other ImmuneACCESS disease sequences. The public reads were run again by TCRdb, first through fastp at Q25 and then through MiXCR, and only productive beta chains were kept. Identical CDR3 proteins give one entry, which carries the most common genes and DNA. TCRdb's processing, not the study's, gives the V and J calls here. This sample gives approximately 300,000 distinct CDR3 sequences in total; approximately 89% of them show up just once. The ten largest make up around 0.18% of the sample.

Peripheral blood CD8+ and CD4+ T cells from healthy donors, Susac syndrome patients and multiple sclerosis patients were profiled by high-throughput TCR beta sequencing. Multiple sclerosis controls were treatment-naive patients with stable or active relapsing-remitting disease fulfilling revised McDonald criteria. CD8+ TEMRA cells were enriched by FACS, while bulk CD8+ and CD4+ T cells were purified by magnetic negative isolation. Blood was drawn into EDTA tubes, processed within 24 hours, and PBMCs were isolated by density gradient centrifugation. PBMCs intended for TCR sequencing were cryopreserved in liquid nitrogen and thawed later in a water bath at 37 degrees C. The sorted or isolated CD4+, CD8+ and CD8+ TEMRA cells reached a purity of at least 90%. The V end gives up 6 bases and the J end 6 bases, leaving 6 bases in the junction not matched to a gene. CDR1 MNHEY and CDR2 SMNVEV were looked up in the germline V gene (reference sequence). The CDR3 contains 13 residues, cysteine and phenylalanine counted. Only the CDR3 part of the read is kept: 39 bases, read in frame from the first base.

Recombination connected TRBV27 to TRBJ2-5; 8 bases in between match TRBD1. Input material: CD8+ T cells from PBMCs. The clonotype was recovered from a human donor with multiple sclerosis. The nucleotide sequence is TGTGCCAGCAGGACAGGGGACGGGAAGACCCAGTACTTC. This yields the protein CASRTGDGKTQYF.